This T cell receptor (beta chain) was observed in a study of preoperative IRX-2 immunotherapy in early breast cancer. Treatment denoted: preoperative locoregional IRX-2 cytokine immunotherapy. TCRdb's table, derived via immunoSEQ multiplex PCR, lists solely in-frame clones and lacks some. The sample holds over 20,000 clones, roughly 77% seen once. With 6 bases removed from V and 2 bases from J, the gap between germline ends came to 13 bases. CDR3 length: 15 amino acids. Germline V gives CDR1 LNHDA, CDR2 SQIVND (reference sequence). This sequence was found in a human donor with breast cancer. Sequencing used lymph node tissue, obtained after IRX-2 immunotherapy. The J gene is TRBJ2-2, the V gene TRBV19; D is possibly TRBD1 (6 bases). The CDR3 coding sequence is TGTGCCAGTAGAAGCCAGGGGAAAAACACCGGGGAGCTGTTTTTT. Residues: CASRSQGKNTGELFF. Together with reference TRBV19 and TRBJ2-2, the CDR3 gives the full variable domain: DGGITQSPKYLFRKEGQNVTLSCEQNLNHDAMYWYRQDPGQGLRLIYYSQIVNDFQKGDIAEGYSVSREKKESFPLTVTSAQKNPTAFYLCASRSQGKNTGELFFGEGSRLTVL.